The 25 T cell receptor beta chains below were found in one sample sequenced in a study of blood T cells in healthy people across ages. The authors ran a second PCR of roughly 6 to 11 cycles using a sample-barcoded 5' primer and a J-beta primer mix. Each CDR3 protein is one row after TCRdb ran MiXCR on the 5' RACE reads. This table holds some 1.5 million distinct CDR3 sequences, roughly two fifths found once. Sequenced sample: blood. These receptors all stem from a woman aged 18 to 35 in good health.

There are a few counts of this clonotype. J is TRBJ1-1 and V is TRBV29-1; 7 bases map to TRBD1. V was clipped by 6 bases and J by 4 bases; unmatched bases: 8. CDR1 and CDR2 from the germline V gene are SQVTM and ANQGSEA. The CDR3 is made up of 13 amino acids. CDR3 nucleotides: TGCAGCGTGTATCAGGGGGTGGCCACTGAAGCTTTCTTT. This encodes CSVYQGVATEAFF.

This CDR3 is CSARDHYRGYEQYF. CDR3 coding DNA: TGCAGTGCTAGAGATCATTACAGGGGCTACGAGCAGTACTTC. The chain employs TRBV20-1 and TRBJ2-7, with 7 bases fitting TRBD1. The CDR3 is 14 residues long. Looked up from germline, CDR1 is DFQATT and CDR2 is SNEGSKA (reference sequence). V was clipped by 0 bases and J by 3 bases; unmatched bases: 5.

This clonotype was seen at least ten times. The CDR3 DNA is TGTGCCAGCAAGGGTTTCTATGGCTACACCTTC. Protein: CASKGFYGYTF. J is TRBJ1-2 and V is TRBV12-1. TRBV12-1 is tagged as a pseudogene. CDR3 length: 11 residues.

The chain employs TRBV20-1 and TRBJ2-4; 14 bases line up with TRBD2. The CDR3 has 17 residues. Germline CDR1 DFQATT, CDR2 SNEGSKA (reference sequence). V shed 3 bases and J 6 bases; nucleotides not matched to a gene: 10. DNA for the CDR3: TGCAGTGCTAGCGGACTAGCGGGGGGTCCCTCCCCAAACATTCAGTACTTC. Translation gives CSASGLAGGPSPNIQYF.

This chain joins TRBV29-1 and TRBJ2-1; a weak D match, TRBD2 (5 bases). Germline V lookup: CDR1 SQVTM, CDR2 ANQGSEA. The CDR3 has 15 residues. Trimming stripped 1 base from V and 10 bases from J, with 20 bases between. The CDR3 DNA reads TGCAGCGTTGAAGCAGCGCGCGGGTTTGAAGGGGAGCAGTTCTTC. Residues: CSVEAARGFEGEQFF.

This clonotype was recorded once. This chain links TRBV27 with TRBJ2-3; D perhaps matches TRBD2 (6 bases). The length of the CDR3 is 20 residues. Germline-derived CDR1 and CDR2 are MNHEY and SMNVEV (reference sequence). Deletions cut 4 bases from V and 10 bases from J, with 36 bases between. The CDR3 nucleotides read TGTGCCAGCAGTTCCCGCTTCGGGAGCGGGCAGATACGCGACCGGCGGCCGCAGTATTTT. Protein: CASSSRFGSGQIRDRRPQYF.

The chain carries TRBV7-2 and TRBJ1-5; D remains ambiguous. CDR3 length: 12 amino acids. Trimming removed 6 bases from V and 4 bases from J, with 7 bases in between. CDR1 SGHTA and CDR2 FQGNSA come from the germline V gene. CDR3 region: CASSRRNQPQHF. In DNA, the CDR3 is TGTGCCAGCAGTCGTAGGAATCAGCCCCAGCATTTT.

The CDR3 DNA sequence: TGTGCCAGCGAGCCAAAAAGGGACAGGGGGCGGATGAGCTCCTACGAGCAGTACTTC. Translating it yields CASEPKRDRGRMSSYEQYF. The rearrangement joins TRBV7-9 to TRBJ2-7; 12 positions match TRBD1. The CDR3 length is 19 residues. V lost 8 bases to trimming and J lost 0 bases; unmatched junction nucleotides: 17. Germline CDR1 is SEHNR and CDR2 is FQNEAQ (reference sequence).

The rearrangement links TRBV27 to TRBJ1-2; 7 bases map to TRBD1. The CDR3 loop spans 14 amino acids. In germline, CDR1 is MNHEY, CDR2 SMNVEV (reference sequence). The V gene end was trimmed by 0 bases and the J gene end by 5 bases; junction bases not matched to a gene: 3. Here the CDR3 DNA reads TGTGCCAGCAGTTTATCGATGGGACAGTATGGCTACACCTTC. Translating it yields CASSLSMGQYGYTF.

This clonotype came up many times. The rearrangement links TRBV4-1 to TRBJ2-7, with TRBD2 identical over 8 bases. This CDR3 has 15 residues. J was trimmed by 7 bases and V by 0 bases; bases with no gene match: 8. The germline V gene has CDR1 MGHRA and CDR2 YSYEKL. The CDR3 nucleotides read TGCGCCAGCAGCCAAGATCTTGGACTAGCTGGGGAGCAGTACTTC. Its translation is CASSQDLGLAGEQYF.

This rearrangement joins TRBV3-1 to TRBJ2-4, with D hard to call. The end of the DNA is better explained by TRBJ2-7, so the J call may be wrong. The CDR3 totals 15 residues. CDR1 and CDR2 from the germline V gene are LGHDT and YNNKEL (reference sequence). As DNA, the CDR3 is TGTGCCAGCAGCCTCAGAACCTCAGTACCGTACGAGCAGTACTTC. This translates into CASSLRTSVPYEQYF.

The chain carries TRBV9 and TRBJ1-6; D remains unclear. Trimming removed 4 bases at V and 9 bases at J, with 17 bases between. The CDR3 has 15 amino acids. Germline assignment: CDR1 SGDLS and CDR2 YYNGEE. CDR3 nucleotides: TGTGCCAGCAGCCTAGCCCCTCTCCCCGGTTCACCCCTCCACTTT. It codes for CASSLAPLPGSPLHF.

The table lists this clonotype with a few counts. The chain recombines TRBV7-2 with TRBJ2-1; 12 bases align to TRBD2. Unmatched junction bases numbered 6, after V lost 5 bases and J lost 4 bases. Per the germline V gene, CDR1 is SGHTA and CDR2 is FQGNSA. The CDR3 spans 16 residues. CDR3 sequence (DNA): TGTGCCAGCAGCACCGGACTAGCGGGGACTTACAATGAGCAGTTCTTC. It codes for CASSTGLAGTYNEQFF.

J is TRBJ2-1 and V is TRBV7-2; D remains unclear. The CDR3 has 15 amino acids. In germline, CDR1 is SGHTA, CDR2 FQGNSA. The V gene lost 6 bases and the J gene lost 2 bases, with 14 bases spanning the gap. The CDR3 DNA sequence: TGTGCCAGCAGGTTTAACAGTTCCACCTACAATGAGCAGTTCTTC. This encodes CASRFNSSTYNEQFF.

This chain connects TRBV12-3 or TRBV12-4 to TRBJ2-5; 8 bases are a match to TRBD2. The better agreement between TRBJ2-7 and the DNA end casts doubt on the J call. This CDR3 comprises 12 residues. CDR3 sequence reads: CASTPGTSEQYF. The CDR3 DNA follows: TGTGCCAGCACCCCCGGGACTAGCGAGCAGTACTTC.

This sequence joins TRBV29-1 and TRBJ1-1, with D tentatively TRBD1 (5 bases). The CDR3 spans 11 residues. Trimming left V 3 bases short and J 7 bases short, with 9 bases between. The germline gives CDR1 SQVTM, CDR2 ANQGSEA. CDR3 in amino acids: CSVDGGSEAFF. CDR3 DNA: TGCAGCGTTGATGGGGGAAGTGAAGCTTTCTTT.

This sequence joins TRBV25-1 and TRBJ2-1; 8 bases line up with TRBD1. The CDR3 consists of 15 residues. With V trimmed by 7 bases and J by 5 bases, 10 bases remained unmatched. CDR1 is MGHDK and CDR2 is SYGVNS in the germline V gene. The CDR3 sequence is CASTQGAGGHNEQFF. DNA of the CDR3: TGTGCCAGCACCCAGGGGGCAGGGGGACACAATGAGCAGTTCTTC.

This clonotype has only a few counts. The gene calls are TRBV4-3 and TRBJ2-5; the match to TRBD2 covers 9 bases. The J segment lost 11 bases and the V segment lost 2 bases, leaving 18 bases of the junction unmatched. Germline CDR1 is LGHNA and CDR2 is YSLEER. This CDR3 comprises 17 residues. The CDR3 DNA is TGCGCCAGCAGCCAAACTCCGGGACTAGCAGGAGACAATGAGCAGTACTTC. Residues: CASSQTPGLAGDNEQYF.

The rearrangement uses TRBV7-3 and TRBJ1-6; D might be TRBD1 (5 bases). The CDR3 is made up of 15 amino acids. In germline, CDR1 is SGHTA, CDR2 FQGTGA. With 0 bases removed from V and 10 bases from J, the gap between germline ends came to 13 bases. The CDR3 loop is CASSLTSQGRSPLHF. In DNA form, the CDR3 reads TGTGCCAGCAGCTTAACGTCTCAGGGTCGCTCACCCCTCCACTTT.

In its sample, this clonotype was seen a few times. This sequence joins TRBV4-3 and TRBJ2-1, with D perhaps TRBD2 (5 bases). V lost 0 bases to trimming and J lost 2 bases, with 17 bases between them. The CDR3 totals 18 residues. Germline V gives CDR1 LGHNA, CDR2 YSLEER. The DNA for the CDR3 is TGCGCCAGCAGCCAAGATTCGGTGACTACCGACCCCTACAATGAGCAGTTCTTC. Its protein product is CASSQDSVTTDPYNEQFF.

This rearrangement joins TRBV5-1 to TRBJ2-7, with D tentatively TRBD1 or TRBD2 (5 bases each). The V gene lost 0 bases and the J gene lost 0 bases, with 10 bases spanning the gap. CDR1 is SGHRS, CDR2 YFSETQ, per germline. This CDR3 is built from 15 residues. This CDR3 is CASSLEGRYSYEQYF. CDR3 DNA sequence: TGCGCCAGCAGCTTGGAGGGGAGATACTCCTACGAGCAGTACTTC. The whole variable domain, filled in from reference TRBV5-1 and TRBJ2-7, reads KAGVTQTPRYLIKTRGQQVTLSCSPISGHRSVSWYQQTPGQGLQFLFEYFSETQRNKGNFPGRFSGRQFSNSRSEMNVSTLELGDSALYLCASSLEGRYSYEQYFGPGTRLTVT.

The chain recombines TRBV2 with TRBJ2-1; D perhaps matches TRBD2 (6 bases). The CDR3 runs 14 residues. Per the germline V gene, CDR1 is SNHLY and CDR2 is FYNNEI. Trimming stripped 4 bases from V and 7 bases from J, with 14 bases between. CDR3 bases: TGTGCCAGCAGTGGGGTGGGGGGAAAGAATGAGCAGTTCTTC. As protein: CASSGVGGKNEQFF.

This clonotype was seen more than once but under ten times. The rearrangement joins TRBV7-9 to TRBJ2-7; 9 bases align to TRBD2. This CDR3 contains 15 residues. The junction had 4 bases not matched to a gene; V was cut back by 1 base and J by 3 bases. Germline V gives CDR1 SEHNR, CDR2 FQNEAQ (reference sequence). The CDR3 DNA follows: TGTGCCAGCAGCTTAGTTTCTAGCGGGATCTACGAGCAGTACTTC. It specifies CASSLVSSGIYEQYF.

This clonotype was detected only a few times. Here the CDR3 DNA reads TGCAGTGCTAGAGTGTGGGACCCGGATAGCAATCAGCCCCAGCATTTT. It specifies CSARVWDPDSNQPQHF. The chain is built from TRBV20-1 and TRBJ1-5; maybe TRBD1 (5 bases). The V gene's germline CDR1 is DFQATT and CDR2 SNEGSKA (reference sequence). This CDR3 comprises 16 residues. V lost 1 base, J lost 0 bases, and 13 bases lay in between.

This clonotype was picked up a small number of times. The CDR3: CASNTGDRISPLHF. The CDR3 DNA follows: TGTGCCAGTAACACAGGGGACAGAATTTCACCCCTCCACTTT. The chain combines TRBV9 with TRBJ1-6, with 7 bases identical to TRBD1. Germline trimming cut 8 bases from V and 9 bases from J; bases unmatched to any gene: 11. The germline CDR1 and CDR2 sequences are SGDLS and YYNGEE. The CDR3 length is 14 residues.